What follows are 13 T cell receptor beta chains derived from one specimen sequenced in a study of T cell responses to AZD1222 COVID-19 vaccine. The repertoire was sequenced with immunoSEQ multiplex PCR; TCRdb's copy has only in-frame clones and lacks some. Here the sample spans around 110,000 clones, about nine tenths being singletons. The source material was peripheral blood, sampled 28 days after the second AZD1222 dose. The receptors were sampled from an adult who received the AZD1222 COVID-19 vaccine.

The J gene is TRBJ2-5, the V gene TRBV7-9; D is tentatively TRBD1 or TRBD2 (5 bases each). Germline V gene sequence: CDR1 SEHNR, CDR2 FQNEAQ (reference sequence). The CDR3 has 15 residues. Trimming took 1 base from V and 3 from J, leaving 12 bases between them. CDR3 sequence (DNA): TGTGCCAGCAGCTTAGGAGGGTTGGGGGAAGAGACCCAGTACTTC. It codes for CASSLGGLGEETQYF.

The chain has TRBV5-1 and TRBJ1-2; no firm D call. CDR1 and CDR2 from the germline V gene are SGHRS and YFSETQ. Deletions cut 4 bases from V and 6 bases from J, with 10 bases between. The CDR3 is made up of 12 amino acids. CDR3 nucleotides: TGCGCCAGCAGCCCCCGGGGTAATGGCTACACCTTC. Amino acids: CASSPRGNGYTF.

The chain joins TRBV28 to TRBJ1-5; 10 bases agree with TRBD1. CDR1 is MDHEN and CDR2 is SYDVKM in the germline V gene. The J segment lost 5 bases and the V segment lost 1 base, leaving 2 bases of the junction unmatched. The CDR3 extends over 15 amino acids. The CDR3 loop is CASSLFGQGDQPQHF. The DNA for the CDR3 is TGTGCCAGCAGTTTATTCGGACAGGGGGATCAGCCCCAGCATTTT.

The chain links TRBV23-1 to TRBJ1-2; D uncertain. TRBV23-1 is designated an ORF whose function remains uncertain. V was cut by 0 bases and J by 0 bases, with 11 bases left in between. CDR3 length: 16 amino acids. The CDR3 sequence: CASSQSPSHANYGYTF. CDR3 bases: TGCGCCAGCAGTCAATCCCCCAGCCACGCTAACTATGGCTACACCTTC.

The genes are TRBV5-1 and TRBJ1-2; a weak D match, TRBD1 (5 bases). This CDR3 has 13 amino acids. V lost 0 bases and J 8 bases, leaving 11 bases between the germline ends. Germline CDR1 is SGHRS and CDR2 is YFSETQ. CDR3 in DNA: TGCGCCAGCAGCTTGGAGGGGCCTCTGGGCTACACCTTC. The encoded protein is CASSLEGPLGYTF.

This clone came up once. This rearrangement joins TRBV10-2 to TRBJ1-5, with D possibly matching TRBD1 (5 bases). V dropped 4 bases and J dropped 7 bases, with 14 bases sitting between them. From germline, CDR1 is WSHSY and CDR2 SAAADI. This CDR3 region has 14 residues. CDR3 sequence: CASSVGRERQPQHF. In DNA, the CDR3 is TGCGCCAGCAGTGTGGGCAGGGAAAGACAGCCCCAGCATTTT.

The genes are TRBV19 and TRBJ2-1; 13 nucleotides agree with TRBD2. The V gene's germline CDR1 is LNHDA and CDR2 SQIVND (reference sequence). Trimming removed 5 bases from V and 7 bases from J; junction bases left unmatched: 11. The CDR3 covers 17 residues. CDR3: CASSSRTSGGGINEQFF. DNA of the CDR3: TGTGCCAGTAGTTCCAGGACTAGCGGGGGAGGTATTAATGAGCAGTTCTTC.

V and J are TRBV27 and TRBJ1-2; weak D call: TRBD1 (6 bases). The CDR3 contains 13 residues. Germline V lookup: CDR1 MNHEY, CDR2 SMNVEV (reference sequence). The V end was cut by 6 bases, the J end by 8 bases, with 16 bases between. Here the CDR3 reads CASSLAGGRGYTF. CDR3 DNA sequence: TGTGCCAGCAGCCTCGCCGGGGGCAGGGGCTACACCTTC.

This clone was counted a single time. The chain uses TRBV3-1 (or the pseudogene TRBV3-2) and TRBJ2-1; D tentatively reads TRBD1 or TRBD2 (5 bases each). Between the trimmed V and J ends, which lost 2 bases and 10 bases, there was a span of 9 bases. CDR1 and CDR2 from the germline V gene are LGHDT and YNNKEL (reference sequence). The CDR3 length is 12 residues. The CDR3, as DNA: TGTGCCAGCAGCCAAAACGGGGACGAGCAGTTCTTC. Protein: CASSQNGDEQFF.

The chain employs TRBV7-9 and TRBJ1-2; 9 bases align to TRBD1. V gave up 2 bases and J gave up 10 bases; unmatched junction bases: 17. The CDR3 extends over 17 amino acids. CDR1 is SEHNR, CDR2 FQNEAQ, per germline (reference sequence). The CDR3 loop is CASSLFRRQGELRNYTF. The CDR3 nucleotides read TGTGCCAGCAGCTTATTCAGGAGACAGGGGGAACTGAGAAACTACACCTTC.

In DNA form, the CDR3 reads TGTGCCAGCAGGAAGGAGGCGCCGAACACCGGGGAGCTGTTTTTT. Translating it yields CASRKEAPNTGELFF. This chain links TRBV6-5 with TRBJ2-2; a weak D match, TRBD2 (5 bases). The germline gives CDR1 MNHEY, CDR2 SVGAGI. The CDR3 length is 15 residues. Trimming removed 6 bases at V and 0 bases at J, with 11 bases between.

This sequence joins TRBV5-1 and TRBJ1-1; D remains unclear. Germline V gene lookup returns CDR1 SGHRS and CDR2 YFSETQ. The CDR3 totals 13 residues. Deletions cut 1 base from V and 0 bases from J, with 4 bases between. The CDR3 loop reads CASSLLMNTEAFF. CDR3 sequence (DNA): TGCGCCAGCAGCTTGCTTATGAACACTGAAGCTTTCTTT.

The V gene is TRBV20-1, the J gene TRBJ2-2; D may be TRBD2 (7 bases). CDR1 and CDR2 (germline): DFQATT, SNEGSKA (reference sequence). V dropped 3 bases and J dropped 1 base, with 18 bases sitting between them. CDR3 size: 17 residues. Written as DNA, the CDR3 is TGCAGTGCTAGTGTGTGGGGGGGCCCACGGAACACCGGGGAGCTGTTTTTT. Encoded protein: CSASVWGGPRNTGELFF.